The 14 T cell receptor beta chains reported below all come from one sample, sequenced in a study of cytomegalovirus exposure and HLA in healthy donors. Vbeta (60) and Jbeta (13) primers were used in the PCR. Clones were sequenced by immunoSEQ multiplex PCR, and TCRdb holds only the in-frame ones, with some missing. This table holds approximately 190,000 clones, roughly four fifths found once. The sample taken for sequencing was PBMCs. These receptors were taken from a woman under 30 in good health and CMV-seronegative.

The genes are TRBV15 and TRBJ1-2; D uncertain. Germline V gives CDR1 LNHNV, CDR2 YYDKDF (reference sequence). Trimming shortened V by 0 bases and J by 2 bases, and 10 bases separated the two germline ends. The CDR3 totals 15 residues. The CDR3: CATSRDRSQNYGYTF. The CDR3 bases are TGTGCCACCAGCAGAGATCGGAGCCAGAACTATGGCTACACCTTC.

The V call is TRBV28, the J call TRBJ2-7, with D tentatively TRBD1 (5 bases). CDR3 length: 15 amino acids. V lost 7 bases, J lost 3 bases, and 19 bases lay in between. Germline V gene data show CDR1 as MDHEN and CDR2 as SYDVKM. In DNA form, the CDR3 reads TGTGCCAGCAACTCCGAAAGGGGCAGGGACTACGAGCAGTACGTC. Protein: CASNSERGRDYEQYV.

The CDR3 sequence is CASSILGAWDTQYF. DNA for the CDR3: TGTGCCAGTAGTATACTGGGGGCGTGGGATACGCAGTATTTT. This chain joins TRBV19 and TRBJ2-3; perhaps TRBD1 as D (6 bases). The CDR3 runs 14 residues. Germline assignment: CDR1 LNHDA and CDR2 SQIVND (reference sequence). V was cut by 2 bases and J by 6 bases, with 12 bases left in between. Variable domain in full (rest from reference TRBV19 and TRBJ2-3): DGGITQSPKYLFRKEGQNVTLSCEQNLNHDAMYWYRQDPGQGLRLIYYSQIVNDFQKGDIAEGYSVSREKKESFPLTVTSAQKNPTAFYLCASSILGAWDTQYFGPGTRLTVL.

This clone was found once. The chain has TRBV11-2 and TRBJ2-5; D possibly corresponds to TRBD1 (6 bases). V shed 5 bases and J shed 5 bases, with 9 bases lying between them. The CDR3 sequence is 12 residues long. The germline CDR1 and CDR2 sequences are SGHAT and FQNNGV. The CDR3 loop reads CASSRDRETQYF. CDR3 DNA sequence: TGTGCCAGCAGCAGAGACAGGGAGACCCAGTACTTC.

The chain joins TRBV6-6 to TRBJ2-1, with TRBD2 matching 12 bases. The CDR3 is made up of 15 amino acids. Unmatched junction bases numbered 11, after V lost 7 bases and J lost 10 bases. Germline CDR1 and CDR2: MNHNY and SVGAGI (reference sequence). The CDR3 here is CASTRLAGVGGEQFF. DNA for the CDR3: TGTGCCAGCACCCGACTAGCGGGAGTAGGTGGAGAGCAGTTCTTC.

The gene calls are TRBV10-3 and TRBJ2-1; tentatively, D is TRBD1 (6 bases). Trimming removed 4 bases from V and 7 bases from J, with 11 bases in between. The CDR3 spans 13 residues. Germline V lookup: CDR1 ENHRY, CDR2 SYGVKD. CDR3: CAISVRGGNEQFF. The CDR3, as DNA: TGTGCCATCAGTGTTCGAGGGGGAAATGAGCAGTTCTTC.

This clone turned up a few times. V usage is TRBV7-9 and J usage is TRBJ1-4, with a possible D match to TRBD1 (5 bases). CDR1 and CDR2 from the germline V gene are SEHNR and FQNEAQ (reference sequence). V lost 3 bases and J lost 2, with 13 bases in between. CDR3 size: 16 residues. The CDR3 is CASSFSGLATNEKLFF. As DNA, the CDR3 is TGTGCCAGCAGCTTTTCAGGGTTGGCGACTAATGAAAAACTGTTTTTT.

The rearrangement links TRBV27 to TRBJ2-5; D unresolved. This CDR3 comprises 13 residues. Germline CDR1 reads MNHEY; CDR2 reads SMNVEV (reference sequence). Between the trimmed V and J ends, which lost 6 bases and 3 bases, there was a span of 11 bases. The CDR3 spells CASRANPEETQYF. The DNA for the CDR3 is TGTGCCAGCAGGGCAAATCCCGAAGAGACCCAGTACTTC.

This chain connects TRBV5-1 to TRBJ2-6; D not certain. Trimming took off 1 base at V and 0 bases at J, with 8 bases between the two ends. CDR1 and CDR2 from the germline V gene are SGHRS and YFSETQ. The CDR3 has 16 amino acids. CDR3 residues: CASSLFPVSGANVLTF. The CDR3 nucleotides are TGCGCCAGCAGCTTGTTTCCGGTCTCTGGGGCCAACGTCCTGACTTTC.

The chain couples TRBV29-1 to TRBJ2-7; 13 bases match TRBD2. CDR3 length: 14 residues. CDR1 SQVTM and CDR2 ANQGSEA come from the germline V gene. After removal of 4 bases from V and 4 bases from J, the junction contained 4 bases not matched to a gene. The chain's CDR3 is CSVGLAGGRYEQYF. DNA of the CDR3: TGCAGCGTTGGACTAGCGGGAGGACGTTACGAGCAGTACTTC.

The V call is TRBV5-1, the J call TRBJ1-3; D is unclear. CDR1 and CDR2 from the germline V gene are SGHRS and YFSETQ. The V gene lost 0 bases and the J gene lost 4 bases, with 11 bases spanning the gap. The CDR3 contains 15 residues. The CDR3 loop reads CASSLASGAGNTIYF. CDR3 DNA sequence: TGCGCCAGCAGCTTGGCCTCGGGTGCCGGAAACACCATATATTTT.

A few counts support this clone. The chain couples TRBV10-2 to TRBJ1-4; the D is unclear. Germline CDR1 WSHSY, CDR2 SAAADI. V shed 6 bases and J shed 4 bases, with 15 bases lying between them. The CDR3 is 15 residues long. CDR3 coding DNA: TGCGCCAGCAGCGAACCACGAGAGCTTAATGAAAAACTGTTTTTT. It encodes CASSEPRELNEKLFF.

The chain combines TRBV30 with TRBJ1-1, with D possibly TRBD1 on 6 matching bases. Germline V gene sequence: CDR1 GTSNPN, CDR2 SVGIG (reference sequence). CDR3 size: 19 residues. V gave up 3 bases and J gave up 4 bases, with 30 bases separating them. The CDR3 loop reads CAWSGRLALRGGYSTEAFF. CDR3 DNA sequence: TGTGCCTGGAGCGGACGACTTGCTTTGAGGGGGGGCTACAGCACTGAAGCTTTCTTT.

This clone has only a few counts. The chain uses TRBV4-3 and TRBJ1-2; 9 bases are shared with TRBD1. The CDR3 extends over 15 amino acids. The V and J ends lost 5 bases and 1 base, in that order; junction bases with no gene match: 5. Germline V gene sequence: CDR1 LGHNA, CDR2 YSLEER. The chain's CDR3 is CASSSGTGYNYGYTF. The CDR3, as DNA: TGCGCCAGCAGCTCCGGGACAGGGTATAACTATGGCTACACCTTC.